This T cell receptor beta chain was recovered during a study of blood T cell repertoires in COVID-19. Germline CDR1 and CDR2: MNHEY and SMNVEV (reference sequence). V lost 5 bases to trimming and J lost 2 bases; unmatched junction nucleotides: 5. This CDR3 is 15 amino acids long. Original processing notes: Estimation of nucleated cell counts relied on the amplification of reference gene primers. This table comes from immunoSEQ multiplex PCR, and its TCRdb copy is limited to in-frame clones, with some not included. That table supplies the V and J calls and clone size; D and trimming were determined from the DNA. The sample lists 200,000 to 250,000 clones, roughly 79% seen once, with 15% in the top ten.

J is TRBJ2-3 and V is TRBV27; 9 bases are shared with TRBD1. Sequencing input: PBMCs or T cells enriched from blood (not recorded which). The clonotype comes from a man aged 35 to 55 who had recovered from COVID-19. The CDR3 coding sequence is TGTGCCAGCAGTGACCGGGACAGGGCCACAGATACGCAGTATTTT. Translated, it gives CASSDRDRATDTQYF.